The rows below give T cell receptor beta chains drawn from one sample of a study of metastatic and nonmetastatic thyroid tumors. TCRdb reanalyzed the PCR reads with MiXCR. The sample records under 35,000 clones, roughly a fifth being singletons. Input material: blood. The receptors here all came from a female donor with papillary thyroid cancer or a benign thyroid nodule (not recorded which). Some clones in this sample may be carry-over from other donors' samples. Both conserved end residues are part of each CDR3. A D gene is named only where the DNA matches it firmly. Rows give clone size only sometimes, using once, few, many, or a class for an expanded clone.

D	V	J	size	CDR3	DNA
NA	TRBV12-3/TRBV12-4	TRBJ2-3	NA	CASSLAITVGTTDTQYF	TGTGCCAGCAGTTTAGCGATCACTGTGGGGACCACAGATACGCAGTATTTT
NA	TRBV11-3	TRBJ2-2	once	CASSPPGPLGLGELFF	TGTGCCAGCAGCCCTCCGGGACCCCTGGGGCTCGGGGAGCTGTTTTTT
NA	TRBV30	TRBJ1-5	NA	CALRQGAQPQHF	TGTGCCCTCCGGCAGGGTGCCCAGCCCCAGCATTTT
TRBD1	TRBV19	TRBJ1-2	medium-sized	CASSIAGQGKGYTF	TGTGCCAGTAGTATTGCGGGACAGGGGAAAGGCTACACCTTC
TRBD1	TRBV6-1	TRBJ2-1	medium-sized	CASSDASARGRNEQFF	TGTGCCAGCTCCGACGCATCCGCCAGGGGGCGCAATGAGCAGTTCTTC
NA	TRBV2	TRBJ2-7	many	CASRDVEQYF	TGTGCCAGCAGGGACGTGGAGCAGTACTTC
NA	TRBV2	TRBJ1-5	few	CASRAMQNNQPQHF	TGTGCCAGCAGAGCAATGCAGAACAATCAGCCCCAGCATTTT
NA	TRBV6-1	TRBJ1-1	NA	CASSTRVGTEAFF	TGTGCCAGCTCGACTCGGGTAGGCACTGAAGCTTTCTTT
NA	TRBV5-1	TRBJ1-6	NA	CASSLAPGAVQPYSPLHF	TGCGCCAGCAGCTTGGCCCCAGGGGCTGTGCAGCCCTATTCACCCCTCCACTTT
NA	TRBV6-2/TRBV6-3	TRBJ1-3	NA	CASERGGSGNTIYF	TGTGCCAGTGAACGGGGGGGCTCTGGAAACACCATATATTTT